This TCR beta chain was observed in a study of cytomegalovirus exposure and HLA in healthy donors. The overall study: The 120 or so validation repertoires used a platform that matched the one used for the approximately 620 first-cohort repertoires, as a later analysis reported. Study-wide points: Testing in vitro showed a few CMV-associated chains specific for CMV antigens. TCR clusters originating in the first cohort tended to co-occur in the roughly 110 validation repertoires, according to a later analysis. Among TCR beta chains, those listed as cytomegalovirus-associated numbered about 160.

Produced via immunoSEQ multiplex PCR; TCRdb's table is partial and in-frame only. Of 130,000 to 150,000 clones listed, roughly 90% were seen once; the top ten hold 0.6% to 0.8%. With respect to this clone: The antigen remains unidentified.

Per germline, CDR1 SGHTA and CDR2 FQGNSA. There are 15 residues in the CDR3. Trimming stripped 1 base from V and 2 bases from J, with 9 bases between. This chain links TRBV7-2 with TRBJ1-5; possibly TRBD1 for D (6 bases). This TCR derives from a man younger than 35 in good health and CMV-seronegative. Sequenced material: PBMCs. The CDR3 reads CASSLGQVGNQPQHF. In DNA, the CDR3 is TGTGCCAGCAGCTTAGGACAGGTCGGCAATCAGCCCCAGCATTTT.